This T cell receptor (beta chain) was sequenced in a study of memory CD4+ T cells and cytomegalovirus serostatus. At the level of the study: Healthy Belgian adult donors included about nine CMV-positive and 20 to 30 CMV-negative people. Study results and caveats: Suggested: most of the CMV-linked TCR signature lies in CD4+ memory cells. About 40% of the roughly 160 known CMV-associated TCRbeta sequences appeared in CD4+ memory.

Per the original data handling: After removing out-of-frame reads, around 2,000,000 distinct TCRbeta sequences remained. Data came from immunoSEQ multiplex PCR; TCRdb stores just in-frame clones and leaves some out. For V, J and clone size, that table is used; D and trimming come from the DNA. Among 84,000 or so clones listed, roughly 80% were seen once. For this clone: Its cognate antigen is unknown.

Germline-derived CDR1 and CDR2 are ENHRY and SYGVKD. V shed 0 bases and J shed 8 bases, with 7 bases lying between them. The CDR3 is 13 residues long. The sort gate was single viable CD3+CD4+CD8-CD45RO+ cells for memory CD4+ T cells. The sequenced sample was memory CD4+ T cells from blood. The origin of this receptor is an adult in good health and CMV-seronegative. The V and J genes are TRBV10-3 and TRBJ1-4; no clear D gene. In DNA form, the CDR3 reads TGTGCCATCAGTGAGTCACGTGGGGAAAAACTGTTTTTT. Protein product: CAISESRGEKLFF.